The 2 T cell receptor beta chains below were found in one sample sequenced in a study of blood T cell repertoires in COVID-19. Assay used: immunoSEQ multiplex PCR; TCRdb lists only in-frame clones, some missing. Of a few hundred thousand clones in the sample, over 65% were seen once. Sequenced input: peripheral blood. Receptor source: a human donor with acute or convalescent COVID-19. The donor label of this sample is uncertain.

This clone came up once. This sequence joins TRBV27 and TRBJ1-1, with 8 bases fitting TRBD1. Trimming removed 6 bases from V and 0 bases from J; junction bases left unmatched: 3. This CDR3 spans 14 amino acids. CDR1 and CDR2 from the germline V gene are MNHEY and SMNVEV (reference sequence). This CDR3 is CASRWTGMNTEAFF. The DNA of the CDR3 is TGTGCCAGCAGGTGGACAGGGATGAACACTGAAGCTTTCTTT.

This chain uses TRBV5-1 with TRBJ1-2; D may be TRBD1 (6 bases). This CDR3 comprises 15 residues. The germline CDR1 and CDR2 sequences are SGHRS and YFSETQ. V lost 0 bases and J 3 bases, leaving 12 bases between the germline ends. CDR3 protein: CASSLDGGAYYGYTF. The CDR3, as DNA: TGCGCCAGCAGCTTGGACGGGGGGGCATACTATGGCTACACCTTC.